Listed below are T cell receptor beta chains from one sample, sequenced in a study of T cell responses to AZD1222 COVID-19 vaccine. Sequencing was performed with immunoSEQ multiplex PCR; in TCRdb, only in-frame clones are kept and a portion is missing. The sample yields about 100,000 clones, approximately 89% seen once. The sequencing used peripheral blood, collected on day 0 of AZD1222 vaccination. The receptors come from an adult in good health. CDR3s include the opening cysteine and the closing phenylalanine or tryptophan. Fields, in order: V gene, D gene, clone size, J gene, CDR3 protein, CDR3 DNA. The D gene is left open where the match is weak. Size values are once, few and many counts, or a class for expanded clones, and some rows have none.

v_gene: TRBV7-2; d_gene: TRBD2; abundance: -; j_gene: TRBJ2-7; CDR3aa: CASTLVVGLANYEQYF; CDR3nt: TGTGCCAGCACCCTGGTAGTGGGACTAGCGAACTACGAGCAGTACTTC
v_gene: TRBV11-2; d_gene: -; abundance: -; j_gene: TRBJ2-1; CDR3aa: CASRVGSSYNEQFF; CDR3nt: TGTGCCAGCAGAGTGGGTTCCTCCTACAATGAGCAGTTCTTC
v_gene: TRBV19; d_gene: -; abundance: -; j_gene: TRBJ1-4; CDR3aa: CASSYEATNEKLFF; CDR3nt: TGTGCCAGTAGCTATGAAGCAACTAATGAAAAACTGTTTTTT
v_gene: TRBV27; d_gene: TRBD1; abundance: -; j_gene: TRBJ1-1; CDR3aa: CASSSDRVGTEAFF; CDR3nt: TGTGCCAGCAGTTCAGACAGGGTTGGAACTGAAGCTTTCTTT
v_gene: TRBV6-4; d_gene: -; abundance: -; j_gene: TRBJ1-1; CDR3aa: CASSASPNTEAFF; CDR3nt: TGTGCCAGCAGTGCGAGTCCGAACACTGAAGCTTTCTTT
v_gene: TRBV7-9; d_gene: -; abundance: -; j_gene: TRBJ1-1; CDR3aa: CASSLSKVTAFF; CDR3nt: TGTGCCAGCAGCTTATCCAAGGTAACAGCTTTCTTT
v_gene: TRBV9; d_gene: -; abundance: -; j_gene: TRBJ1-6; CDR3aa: CASSVHPTDNSPLHF; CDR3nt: TGTGCCAGCAGCGTTCATCCCACGGATAATTCACCCCTCCACTTT
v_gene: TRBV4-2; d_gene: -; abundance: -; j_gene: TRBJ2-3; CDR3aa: CASSLERRRTDTQYF; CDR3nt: TGTGCCAGCAGCCTGGAGAGAAGACGCACAGATACGCAGTATTTT
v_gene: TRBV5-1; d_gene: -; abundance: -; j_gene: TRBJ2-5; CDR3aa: CASSLRGALQETQYF; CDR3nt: TGCGCCAGCAGCTTGCGGGGGGCACTCCAAGAGACCCAGTACTTC
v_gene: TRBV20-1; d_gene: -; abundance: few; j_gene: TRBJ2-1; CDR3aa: CSASQGPNEQFF; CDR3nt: TGCAGTGCTAGTCAGGGACCCAATGAGCAGTTCTTC
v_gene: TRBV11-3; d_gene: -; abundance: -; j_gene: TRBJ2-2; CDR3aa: CASSLDYSTGELFF; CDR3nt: TGTGCCAGCAGCTTAGACTACTCCACCGGGGAGCTGTTTTTT
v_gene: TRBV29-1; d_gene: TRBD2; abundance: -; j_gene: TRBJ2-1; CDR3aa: CSVPGGGLGIAEQFF; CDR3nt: TGCAGCGTTCCGGGAGGGGGACTAGGCATCGCTGAGCAGTTCTTC
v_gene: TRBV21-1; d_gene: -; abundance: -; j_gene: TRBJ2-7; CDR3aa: CAREPGLAGGEQYF; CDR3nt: TGTGCCAGAGAACCGGGACTAGCGGGAGGCGAGCAGTACTTC
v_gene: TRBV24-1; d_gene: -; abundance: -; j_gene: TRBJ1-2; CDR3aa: CATSDLSGRPYGYTF; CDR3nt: TGTGCCACCAGTGATCTGTCAGGGAGGCCCTATGGCTACACCTTC
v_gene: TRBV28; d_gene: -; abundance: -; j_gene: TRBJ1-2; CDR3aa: CASRGDGRLYGYTF; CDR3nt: TGTGCCAGCAGGGGGGACGGTAGACTCTATGGCTACACCTTC
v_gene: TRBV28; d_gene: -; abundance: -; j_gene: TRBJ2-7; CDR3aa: CASKEIAVTYEQYF; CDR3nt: TGTGCCAGCAAGGAGATAGCGGTGACCTACGAGCAGTACTTC
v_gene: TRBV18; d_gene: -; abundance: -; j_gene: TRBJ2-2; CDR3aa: CASSPMARNTGELFF; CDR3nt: TGTGCCAGCTCACCGATGGCGCGAAACACCGGGGAGCTGTTTTTT
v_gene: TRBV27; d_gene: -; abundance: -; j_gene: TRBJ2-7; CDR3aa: CASTLADTRQASYEQYF; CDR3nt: TGTGCCAGCACCCTCGCGGACACTCGGCAGGCATCTTACGAGCAGTACTTC
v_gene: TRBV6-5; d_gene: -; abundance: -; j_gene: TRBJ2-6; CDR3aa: CASSLTGSGANVLTF; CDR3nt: TGTGCCAGCAGTCTAACAGGGTCTGGGGCCAACGTCCTGACTTTC
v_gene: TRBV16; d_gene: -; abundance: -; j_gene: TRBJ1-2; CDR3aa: CASSQILTDTNYGYTF; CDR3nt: TGTGCCAGCAGCCAAATTTTGACGGATACTAACTATGGCTACACCTTC
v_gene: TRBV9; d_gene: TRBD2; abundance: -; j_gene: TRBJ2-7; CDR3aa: CASSVEGATSGRYEQYF; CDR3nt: TGTGCCAGCAGCGTAGAGGGCGCGACTAGCGGGAGGTATGAGCAGTACTTC
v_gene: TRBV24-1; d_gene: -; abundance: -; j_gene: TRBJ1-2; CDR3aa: CATSDSMSNYGYTF; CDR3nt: TGTGCCACCAGTGATTCTATGTCTAACTATGGCTACACCTTC
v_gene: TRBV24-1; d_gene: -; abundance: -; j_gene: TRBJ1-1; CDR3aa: CATFERGEAFF; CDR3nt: TGTGCCACCTTCGAGAGGGGTGAAGCTTTCTTT
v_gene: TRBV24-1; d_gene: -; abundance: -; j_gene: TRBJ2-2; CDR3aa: CATSDLGRDTGELFF; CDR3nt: TGTGCCACCAGTGATTTAGGCAGGGACACCGGGGAGCTGTTTTTT
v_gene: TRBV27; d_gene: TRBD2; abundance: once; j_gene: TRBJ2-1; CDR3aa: CASMGGGNSYNEQFF; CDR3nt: TGTGCCAGCATGGGCGGGGGTAACTCCTACAATGAGCAGTTCTTC
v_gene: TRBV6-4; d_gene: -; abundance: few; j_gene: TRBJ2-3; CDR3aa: CASSDTGTFSTDTQYF; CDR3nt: TGTGCCAGCAGCGATACCGGGACGTTTAGCACAGATACGCAGTATTTT
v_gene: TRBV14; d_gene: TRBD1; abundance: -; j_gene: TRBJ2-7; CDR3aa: CASSLGTGAYEQYF; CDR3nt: TGTGCCAGCAGTCTCGGGACAGGGGCCTACGAGCAGTACTTC
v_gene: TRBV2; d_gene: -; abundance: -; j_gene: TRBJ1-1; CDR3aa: CASSERGAPGTEAFF; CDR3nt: TGTGCCAGCAGTGAAAGGGGGGCCCCAGGGACTGAAGCTTTCTTT
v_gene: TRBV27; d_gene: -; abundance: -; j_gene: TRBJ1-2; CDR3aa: CASSFTSDGGGYGYTF; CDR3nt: TGTGCCAGCAGTTTTACCTCGGATGGGGGGGGCTATGGCTACACCTTC
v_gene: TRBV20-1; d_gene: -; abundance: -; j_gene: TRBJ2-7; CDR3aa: CSAVDVYEQYF; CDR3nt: TGCAGTGCTGTAGACGTGTACGAGCAGTACTTC
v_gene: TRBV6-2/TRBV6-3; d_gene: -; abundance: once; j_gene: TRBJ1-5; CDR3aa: CASSYSPGTYSNQPQHF; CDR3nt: TGTGCCAGCAGTTACTCTCCAGGGACCTATAGCAATCAGCCCCAGCATTTT
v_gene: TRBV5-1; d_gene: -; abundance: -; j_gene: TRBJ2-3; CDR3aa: CASSFTDTQYF; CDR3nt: TGCGCCAGCAGCTTTACAGATACGCAGTATTTT
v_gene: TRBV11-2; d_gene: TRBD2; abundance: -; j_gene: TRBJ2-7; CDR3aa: CASSSGLAGETYEQYF; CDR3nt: TGTGCCAGCAGCTCGGGACTAGCGGGGGAAACCTACGAGCAGTACTTC
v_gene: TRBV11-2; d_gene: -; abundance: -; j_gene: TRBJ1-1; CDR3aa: CASSPQLNTEAFF; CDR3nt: TGTGCCAGCAGCCCACAGTTGAACACTGAAGCTTTCTTT
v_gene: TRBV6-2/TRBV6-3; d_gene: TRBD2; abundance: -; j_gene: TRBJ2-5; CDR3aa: CASSSPYQVGLAGGETQYF; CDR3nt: TGTGCCAGCAGTTCTCCGTACCAGGTTGGACTAGCGGGGGGTGAGACCCAGTACTTC
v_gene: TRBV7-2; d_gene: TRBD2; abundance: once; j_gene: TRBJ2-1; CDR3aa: CASSLPTLAGPRGNEQFF; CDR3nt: TGTGCCAGCAGCTTACCTACCCTAGCGGGGCCGCGGGGGAATGAGCAGTTCTTC
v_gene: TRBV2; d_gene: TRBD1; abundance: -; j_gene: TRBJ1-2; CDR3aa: CASSTRDRVSGYTF; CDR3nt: TGTGCCAGCAGTACTCGGGACAGGGTCTCAGGCTACACCTTC
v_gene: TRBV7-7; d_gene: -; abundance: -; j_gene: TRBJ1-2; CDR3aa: CASSLRTPTGNYGYTF; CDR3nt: TGTGCTAGCAGCTTACGCACCCCGACAGGTAACTATGGCTACACCTTC
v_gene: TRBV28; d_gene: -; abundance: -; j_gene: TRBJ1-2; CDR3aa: CASSSLRGPSYGYTF; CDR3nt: TGTGCCAGCAGTTCCTTGCGGGGTCCCAGCTATGGCTACACCTTC
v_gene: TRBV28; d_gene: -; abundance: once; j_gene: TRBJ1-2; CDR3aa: CASRTPLNLYGYTF; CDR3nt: TGTGCCAGCAGGACCCCCCTCAATCTCTATGGCTACACCTTC
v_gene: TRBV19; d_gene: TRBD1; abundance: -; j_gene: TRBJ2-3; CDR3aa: CASSVRDRGTDTQYF; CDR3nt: TGTGCCAGTAGTGTCCGGGACAGGGGCACAGATACGCAGTATTTT
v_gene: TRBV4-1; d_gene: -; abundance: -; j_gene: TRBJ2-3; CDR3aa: CASSQGQGTSTDTQYF; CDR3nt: TGCGCCAGCAGCCAGGGACAAGGGACTAGCACAGATACGCAGTATTTT
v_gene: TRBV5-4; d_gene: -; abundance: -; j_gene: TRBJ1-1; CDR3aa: CASSLGRNLNTEAFF; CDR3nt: TGTGCCAGCAGCTTGGGACGGAACTTGAACACTGAAGCTTTCTTT
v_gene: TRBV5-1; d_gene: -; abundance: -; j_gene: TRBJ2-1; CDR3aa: CASSAEGGYEQFF; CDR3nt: TGCGCCAGCAGCGCCGAGGGCGGGTATGAGCAGTTCTTC
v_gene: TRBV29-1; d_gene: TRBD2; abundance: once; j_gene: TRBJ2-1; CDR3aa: CSVEKGLALF; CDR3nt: TGCAGCGTTGAAAAGGGACTAGCGCTCTTC
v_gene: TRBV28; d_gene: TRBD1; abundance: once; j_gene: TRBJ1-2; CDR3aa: CASSLFPGGGYGYTF; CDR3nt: TGTGCCAGCAGTTTATTTCCAGGGGGAGGCTATGGCTACACCTTC
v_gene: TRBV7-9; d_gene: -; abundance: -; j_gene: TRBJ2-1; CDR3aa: CASSTLKGSYNEQFF; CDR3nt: TGTGCCAGCAGCACACTGAAGGGCTCCTACAATGAGCAGTTCTTC
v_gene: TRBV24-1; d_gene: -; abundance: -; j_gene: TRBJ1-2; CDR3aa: CATSETTDYGYTF; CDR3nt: TGTGCCACCAGTGAAACGACAGATTATGGCTACACCTTC
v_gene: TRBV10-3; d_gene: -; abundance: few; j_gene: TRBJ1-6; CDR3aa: CAISDRASSYNSPLHF; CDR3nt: TGTGCCATCAGTGATCGGGCCAGCTCCTATAATTCACCCCTCCACTTT
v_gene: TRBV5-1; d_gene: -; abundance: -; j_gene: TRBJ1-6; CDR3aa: CASSLGSSYNSPLHF; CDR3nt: TGCGCCAGCAGCTTGGGGAGCTCCTATAATTCACCCCTCCACTTT
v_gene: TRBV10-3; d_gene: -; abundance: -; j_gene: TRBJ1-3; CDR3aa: CAIGDAGNTIYF; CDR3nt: TGTGCCATCGGGGACGCTGGAAACACCATATATTTT
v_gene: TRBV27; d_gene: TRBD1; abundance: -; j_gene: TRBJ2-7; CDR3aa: CASSTRGPPGIYEQYF; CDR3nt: TGTGCCAGCAGTACCAGGGGGCCCCCTGGAATCTACGAGCAGTACTTC
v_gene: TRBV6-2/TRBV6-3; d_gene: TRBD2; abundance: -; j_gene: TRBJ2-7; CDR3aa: CASTYFGTSGFYEQYF; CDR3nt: TGTGCCAGCACTTATTTTGGGACTAGCGGCTTCTACGAGCAGTACTTC